This entry lists 9 T cell receptor beta chains sequenced from one sample in a study of blood T cell repertoires in COVID-19. Here immunoSEQ multiplex PCR was the method, and the copy in TCRdb shows in-frame clones only, minus some. The sample lists fewer than 150,000 clones, approximately 80% occurring once. What was sequenced was peripheral blood. All receptors derive from a man aged 50 to 60 with acute or convalescent COVID-19.

This clone occurred a few times. A junction boundary mismatches the germline segment, possibly from a read error. The chain carries TRBV9 and TRBJ1-4; TRBD1 matches at 7 bases. This CDR3 contains 15 residues. CDR1 SGDLS and CDR2 YYNGEE come from the germline V gene. The CDR3 DNA sequence: TGTGCCAGCTCCCTCAGCGGACAGGCTAAAGAAAAACTGTTTTTT. Residues: CASSLSGQAKEKLFF.

This clone was counted between two and nine times. This chain connects TRBV6-5 to TRBJ1-1, with 7 nucleotides matching TRBD1. This CDR3 comprises 11 residues. Trimming removed 7 bases from V and 6 bases from J; junction bases left unmatched: 2. The germline V gene has CDR1 MNHEY and CDR2 SVGAGI. In nucleotides, the CDR3 is TGTGCCAGCAAGCAGGGGGCTGAAGCTTTCTTT. Its protein is CASKQGAEAFF.

This sequence joins TRBV2 and TRBJ1-5; 12 positions agree with TRBD1. Germline V gene lookup returns CDR1 SNHLY and CDR2 FYNNEI. This CDR3 is built from 15 residues. The trim removed 6 bases at V and 7 bases at J, leaving 7 bases unmatched. CDR3 nucleotides: TGTGCCAGCAGCCCGGGGACAGGGGGCGGCCAGCCCCAGCATTTT. Translated: CASSPGTGGGQPQHF.

The CDR3 DNA sequence: TGTGCCAGCAGTTTACTCCAGGGGGTAGGGCTATCCAATGAGCAGTTCTTC. This encodes CASSLLQGVGLSNEQFF. The rearrangement joins TRBV28 to TRBJ2-1, with 7 bases lining up with TRBD1. Germline V CDR1 and CDR2: MDHEN, SYDVKM. J lost 6 bases, V lost 2 bases, and 13 bases had no gene match. The CDR3 totals 17 residues.

The V call is TRBV9, the J call TRBJ2-3; possibly TRBD1 for D (6 bases). This CDR3 region has 15 residues. Trimming cost V 0 bases and J 2 bases, with 10 bases left between them. The germline V gene has CDR1 SGDLS and CDR2 YYNGEE. CDR3 sequence (DNA): TGTGCCAGCAGCGTAGTGAAGGGGGACACAGATACGCAGTATTTT. Encoded protein: CASSVVKGDTDTQYF. The full variable domain, in which reference TRBV9 and TRBJ2-3 provide the parts outside the CDR3, is DSGVTQTPKHLITATGQRVTLRCSPRSGDLSVYWYQQSLDQGLQFLIQYYNGEERAKGNILERFSAQQFPDLHSELNLSSLELGDSALYFCASSVVKGDTDTQYFGPGTRLTVL.

The chain combines TRBV5-5 with TRBJ2-5, with 9 positions matching TRBD2. The junction had 9 bases not matched to a gene; V was cut back by 4 bases and J by 5 bases. The germline V gene has CDR1 SGHKS and CDR2 YYEKEE (reference sequence). The CDR3 extends over 15 amino acids. The CDR3 DNA is TGTGCCAGCAGCGCGCCCGGCGGGAGGGAGGAGACCCAGTACTTC. Amino acids: CASSAPGGREETQYF.

The rearrangement links TRBV7-2 to TRBJ2-7, with 10 bases that match TRBD2. CDR1 and CDR2 from the germline V gene are SGHTA and FQGNSA. V lost 3 bases and J lost 4; bases outside the gene matches: 3. The CDR3 length is 14 residues. CDR3 bases: TGTGCCAGCAGCTTTTCACTAGCGGGATACGAGCAGTACTTC. Translated, it gives CASSFSLAGYEQYF.

The chain employs TRBV7-3 and TRBJ2-1; 8 nucleotides match TRBD2. The CDR3 is made up of 17 amino acids. With 1 base clipped from V and 4 bases from J, the junction kept 9 bases outside the gene matches. Germline V CDR1 and CDR2: SGHTA, FQGTGA. CDR3 loop: CASSLRGNIAGYNEQFF. CDR3 DNA sequence: TGTGCCAGCAGCTTAAGGGGGAACATAGCGGGGTACAATGAGCAGTTCTTC.

This chain connects TRBV7-9 to TRBJ1-4, with TRBD1 identical over 9 bases. V lost 7 bases to trimming and J lost 6 bases; unmatched junction nucleotides: 6. From germline, CDR1 is SEHNR and CDR2 FQNEAQ (reference sequence). This CDR3 has 14 amino acids. The CDR3 is CASNAGTGHEKLFF. DNA for the CDR3: TGTGCCAGCAATGCCGGGACAGGGCATGAAAAACTGTTTTTT.